This TCR beta chain was sequenced during a study of early T cells in non-severe SARS-CoV-2 infection. Individually, cDNA molecules had unique molecular identifiers attached to them. MiXCR, applied by TCRdb to the 5' RACE reads, yields one record per CDR3 protein. The table records 68,000 or so distinct CDR3 sequences, 12% of them present only once. This clonotype was counted a few times. Germline CDR1 is MNHEY and CDR2 is SVGEGT. The CDR3 totals 14 residues. Trimming cost V 5 bases and J 1 base, with 9 bases left between them. Sequenced sample: whole blood. The TCR originated in an adult who was a healthcare worker with PCR-confirmed SARS-CoV-2 infection or an uninfected control (not recorded which). The chain uses TRBV6-2 or TRBV6-3 and TRBJ2-1; D call uncertain. For the CDR3, the DNA is TGTGCCAGCAGTCATCAGACGTCCTACAATGAGCAGTTCTTC. As protein: CASSHQTSYNEQFF.